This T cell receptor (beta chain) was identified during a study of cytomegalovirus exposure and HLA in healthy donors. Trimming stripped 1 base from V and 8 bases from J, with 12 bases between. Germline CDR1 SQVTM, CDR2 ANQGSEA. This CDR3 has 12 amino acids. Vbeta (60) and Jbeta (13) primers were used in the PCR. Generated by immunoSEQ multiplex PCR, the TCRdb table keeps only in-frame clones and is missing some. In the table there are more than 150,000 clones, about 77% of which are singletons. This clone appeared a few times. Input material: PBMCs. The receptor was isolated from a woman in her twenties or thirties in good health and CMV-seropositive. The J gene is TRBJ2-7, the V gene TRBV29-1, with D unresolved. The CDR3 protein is CSVEGAGGKQYF. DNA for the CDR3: TGCAGCGTTGAAGGGGCCGGTGGAAAGCAGTACTTC.